Shown below are 22 T cell receptor beta chains from a single sample sequenced in a study of T cells in tuberculosis. Measured with immunoSEQ multiplex PCR; TCRdb has only the in-frame clones, and not every one. The sample consists of thousands of clones, 95% of them appearing once. What was sequenced was PBMCs. Every receptor here comes from an adult with tuberculosis.

The chain links TRBV5-1 to TRBJ2-5, with 8 bases aligning to TRBD1. The CDR3 has 16 residues. V gave up 3 bases and J gave up 5 bases; unmatched junction bases: 12. Germline CDR1 and CDR2: SGHRS and YFSETQ. CDR3 nucleotide sequence: TGCGCCAGCAGCTCCCGACAGGGGAAAGGCTGGGAGACCCAGTACTTC. Encoded protein: CASSSRQGKGWETQYF.

This chain uses TRBV6-5 with TRBJ1-2; 7 bases fit TRBD1. Trimming cost V 2 bases and J 5 bases; bases outside gene matches: 8. Looked up from germline, CDR1 is MNHEY and CDR2 is SVGAGI. The CDR3 contains 15 residues. CDR3: CASSYGSTGRYGYTF. The CDR3 region has the DNA TGTGCCAGCAGTTACGGGTCGACAGGGCGATATGGCTACACCTTC.

V and J are TRBV11-2 and TRBJ2-7; the D gene is possibly TRBD1 (5 bases). Germline V lookup: CDR1 SGHAT, CDR2 FQNNGV. Between the trimmed V and J ends, which lost 6 bases and 2 bases, there was a span of 11 bases. This CDR3 is built from 13 residues. In DNA, the CDR3 is TGTGCCAGCAGAGCCACAGGCACCTACGAGCAGTACTTC. This sequence encodes CASRATGTYEQYF.

The chain carries TRBV5-1 and TRBJ1-4, with 7 bases identical to TRBD1. Germline CDR1 reads SGHRS; CDR2 reads YFSETQ. The CDR3 loop spans 15 amino acids. The junction had 5 bases not matched to a gene; V was cut back by 0 bases and J by 6 bases. This chain's CDR3 is CASSLGRGQDEKLFF. The CDR3 DNA reads as TGCGCCAGCAGCTTGGGTAGGGGGCAGGATGAAAAACTGTTTTTT.

The chain recombines TRBV7-2 with TRBJ1-2, with 9 bases matching TRBD1. V dropped 5 bases and J dropped 8; count of bases not matched to a gene: 9. Looked up from germline, CDR1 is SGHTA and CDR2 is FQGNSA. There are 14 residues in the CDR3. The CDR3 DNA is TGTGCCAGCAGCCTGGGACAGGGTATTAACGGCTACACCTTC. Translated: CASSLGQGINGYTF.

The chain links TRBV7-2 to TRBJ2-7; tentatively, D is TRBD2 (7 bases). The V end was cut by 3 bases, the J end by 7 bases, with 19 bases between. The CDR3 runs to 15 residues. The germline gives CDR1 SGHTA, CDR2 FQGNSA. The DNA for the CDR3 is TGTGCCAGCAGCTTTCAGGCAGGGGAGGGGGAAGAGCAGTACTTC. Amino acids: CASSFQAGEGEEQYF.

The V call is TRBV5-1, the J call TRBJ1-3, with D unclear. The CDR3 has 17 residues. Germline V gene data show CDR1 as SGHRS and CDR2 as YFSETQ. The germline V and J ends were trimmed by 0 bases and 0 bases, with 13 bases remaining between them. This CDR3 reads CASSLDFAGTSGNTIYF. The CDR3 DNA reads as TGCGCCAGCAGCTTGGACTTTGCGGGTACCTCTGGAAACACCATATATTTT.

The gene calls are TRBV29-1 and TRBJ2-1; 11 bases match TRBD2. The CDR3 loop spans 14 amino acids. Unmatched junction bases numbered 3, after V lost 6 bases and J lost 2 bases. Germline V gene lookup returns CDR1 SQVTM and CDR2 ANQGSEA. The CDR3 DNA sequence: TGCAGCGTATCACTAGCGGGGGCCTACAATGAGCAGTTCTTC. Translating gives CSVSLAGAYNEQFF.

This chain links TRBV20-1 with TRBJ1-1, with 12 bases fitting TRBD1. Germline V gives CDR1 DFQATT, CDR2 SNEGSKA (reference sequence). V gave up 6 bases and J gave up 14 bases; unmatched junction bases: 4. This CDR3 is 10 amino acids long. CDR3 amino acids: CSADGTGGFF. The CDR3 bases are TGCAGTGCCGATGGGACAGGGGGCTTCTTT.

V gene TRBV5-1 combines with J gene TRBJ1-1; the D gene is possibly TRBD1 (5 bases). The CDR3 length is 15 residues. Trimming removed 4 bases from V and 1 base from J, with 14 bases in between. Germline V gene data show CDR1 as SGHRS and CDR2 as YFSETQ. CDR3 loop: CASSATQGGNTEAFF. The CDR3 coding sequence is TGCGCCAGCAGCGCCACGCAGGGCGGGAACACTGAAGCTTTCTTT.

This rearrangement joins TRBV5-1 to TRBJ2-7; 7 bases map to TRBD1. The germline CDR1 and CDR2 sequences are SGHRS and YFSETQ. Germline trimming cut 4 bases from V and 1 base from J; bases unmatched to any gene: 8. CDR3 length: 15 residues. DNA of the CDR3: TGCGCCAGCAGCATGGGGACAGCTCCGTCCTACGAGCAGTACTTC. It encodes CASSMGTAPSYEQYF.

J is TRBJ2-7 and V is TRBV4-1; the D gene is possibly TRBD2 (6 bases). Germline CDR1 reads MGHRA; CDR2 reads YSYEKL. The CDR3 is 15 amino acids. Deletions cut 0 bases from V and 3 bases from J, with 12 bases between. CDR3 amino acids: CASSQEGGLLYEQYF. CDR3 nucleotide sequence: TGCGCCAGCAGCCAAGAGGGGGGACTTCTCTACGAGCAGTACTTC.

This chain uses TRBV18 with TRBJ1-3, with unresolved D. CDR3 size: 16 residues. V dropped 3 bases and J dropped 4 bases, with 16 bases sitting between them. CDR1 KGHSH and CDR2 LQKENI come from the germline V gene. The DNA for the CDR3 is TGTGCCAGCTCACCTACGGTTGCCCTATCCGGAAACACCATATATTTT. This codes for CASSPTVALSGNTIYF. The entire variable domain, with the rest obtained from reference TRBV18 and TRBJ1-3, is as follows: NAGVMQNPRHLVRRRGQEARLRCSPMKGHSHVYWYRQLPEEGLKFMVYLQKENIIDESGMPKERFSAEFPKEGPSILRIQQVVRGDSAAYFCASSPTVALSGNTIYFGEGSWLTVV.

The chain couples TRBV6-1 to TRBJ2-7, with TRBD1 as a possible D gene (6 bases). V dropped 4 bases and J dropped 2 bases, with 18 bases sitting between them. There are 16 residues in the CDR3. CDR1 and CDR2 (germline): MNHNS, SASEGT. The CDR3 DNA reads TGTGCCAGCAGTGGAACCACAGGGATTATTACCTACGAGCAGTACTTC. This encodes CASSGTTGIITYEQYF.

This clone was detected only once. The chain recombines TRBV4-1 with TRBJ1-1, with D possibly being TRBD1 (6 bases). V lost 3 bases and J lost 3, with 11 bases in between. The germline V gene has CDR1 MGHRA and CDR2 YSYEKL. This CDR3 has 14 amino acids. CDR3 nucleotides: TGCGCCAGCAGCCATTCCAGGGGAGACACTGAAGCTTTCTTT. It is translated as CASSHSRGDTEAFF.

This chain joins TRBV10-2 and TRBJ2-7, with a possible D match to TRBD1 (6 bases). V lost 2 bases and J lost 2, with 13 bases in between. The CDR3 loop spans 15 amino acids. The germline CDR1 and CDR2 sequences are WSHSY and SAAADI. Written as DNA, the CDR3 is TGCGCCAGCAGTGAGATAGCCCAGGGGACCTACGAGCAGTACTTC. Encoded protein: CASSEIAQGTYEQYF.

The CDR3 bases are TGTGCCAGCAGCTCTCGGGGAGGAGGTGGCTACACCTTC. Protein: CASSSRGGGGYTF. The chain recombines TRBV6-5 with TRBJ1-2; D gene uncertain. The CDR3 loop spans 13 amino acids. The germline gives CDR1 MNHEY, CDR2 SVGAGI. Trimming took off 6 bases at V and 7 bases at J, with 15 bases between the two ends.

The V and J genes are TRBV11-2 and TRBJ2-7, with D perhaps TRBD1 (5 bases). The CDR3 runs to 13 residues. Germline-derived CDR1 and CDR2 are SGHAT and FQNNGV. Trimming shortened V by 3 bases and J by 3 bases, and 9 bases separated the two germline ends. The CDR3 loop reads CASSLTAYYEQYF. CDR3 bases: TGTGCCAGCAGCTTGACAGCCTACTACGAGCAGTACTTC.

The genes are TRBV7-6 and TRBJ1-1; no reliable D call. V lost 5 bases and J 8 bases, leaving 12 bases between the germline ends. This CDR3 has 12 residues. The V gene's germline CDR1 is SGHVS and CDR2 FNYEAQ. The DNA of the CDR3 is TGTGCCAGCAGCCCGGAGGCGGGGGAAGCTTTCTTT. This encodes CASSPEAGEAFF.

The count of this clone is one. The chain links TRBV5-1 to TRBJ1-6; a weak D match, TRBD1 (5 bases). This CDR3 is 15 amino acids long. The V end lost 6 bases, the J end lost 0 bases, and 10 bases lay between the germline ends. The germline V gene encodes CDR1 SGHRS and CDR2 YFSETQ. The CDR3 bases are TGCGCCAGCACCTCGGGGGGCTCCTATAATTCACCCCTCCACTTT. Protein product: CASTSGGSYNSPLHF.

This chain uses TRBV4-1 with TRBJ2-3; no clear D. Trimming left V 1 base short and J 5 bases short, with 13 bases between. In germline, CDR1 is MGHRA, CDR2 YSYEKL. The CDR3 sequence is 15 residues long. CDR3 sequence reads: CASSQASRVLDTQYF. The DNA of the CDR3 is TGCGCCAGCAGCCAAGCCTCCCGGGTTTTAGATACGCAGTATTTT.

The J gene is TRBJ2-2, the V gene TRBV7-9; D is unresolved. The ends were cut back, 8 bases at V and 1 base at J, with 20 bases in the middle. CDR1 and CDR2 (germline): SEHNR, FQNEAQ (reference sequence). CDR3 size: 17 residues. The DNA for the CDR3 is TGTGCCAGCCCCGAGAGCACAGATCAATTGAACACCGGGGAGCTGTTTTTT. Translation gives CASPESTDQLNTGELFF. The full variable domain, rest sourced from reference TRBV7-9 and TRBJ2-2, is DTGVSQNPRHKITKRGQNVTFRCDPISEHNRLYWYRQTLGQGPEFLTYFQNEAQLEKSRLLSDRFSAERPKGSFSTLEIQRTEQGDSAMYLCASPESTDQLNTGELFFGEGSRLTVL.